The 6 T cell receptor beta chains in this list originate from one sample, sequenced in a study of blood T cell repertoires in COVID-19. Some clones are missing from TCRdb's copy, which holds only in-frame ones; the method was immunoSEQ multiplex PCR. The data contain about 200,000 clones, 80% to 90% of them seen just once; the ten biggest clones take up 0.7% to 0.85%. The specimen sequenced was peripheral blood. These receptors were collected from a woman between 65 and 79 years old with acute or convalescent COVID-19.

This clone was picked up one time. The rearrangement links TRBV6-5 to TRBJ1-1; D is unclear. This CDR3 comprises 13 residues. V was shortened by 0 bases and J by 4 bases, with 6 bases between the two germline ends. Germline CDR1 and CDR2: MNHEY and SVGAGI. CDR3 coding DNA: TGTGCCAGCAGTTACTCGGGGAGCACTGAAGCTTTCTTT. Encoded protein: CASSYSGSTEAFF.

The chain employs TRBV2 and TRBJ1-4; D remains unclear. Between the trimmed V and J ends, which lost 9 bases and 0 bases, there was a span of 11 bases. The CDR3 sequence is 14 residues long. Germline-derived CDR1 and CDR2 are SNHLY and FYNNEI. The CDR3 is CASQRDPTNEKLFF. In DNA, the CDR3 is TGTGCCAGTCAACGAGATCCAACTAATGAAAAACTGTTTTTT.

Only one count was recorded for this clone. The chain recombines TRBV25-1 with TRBJ1-3; the D is unclear. The CDR3 runs to 14 residues. Germline assignment: CDR1 MGHDK and CDR2 SYGVNS. V shed 9 bases and J shed 1 base, with 13 bases lying between them. The CDR3 sequence is CARHYPHSGNTIYF. The CDR3 coding sequence is TGTGCCAGACACTATCCGCATTCTGGAAACACCATATATTTT.

This clone was found once. The chain carries TRBV2 and TRBJ2-7, with 7 bases fitting TRBD1. The CDR3 is made up of 15 amino acids. J was trimmed by 3 bases and V by 0 bases; bases with no gene match: 5. Per the germline V gene, CDR1 is SNHLY and CDR2 is FYNNEI. The CDR3 nucleotides read TGTGCCAGCAGTGAAGCGACAGGGACGATCTACGAGCAGTACTTC. As protein: CASSEATGTIYEQYF.

The chain is built from TRBV2 and TRBJ1-2, with 8 bases lining up with TRBD1. The germline CDR1 and CDR2 sequences are SNHLY and FYNNEI. With V trimmed by 6 bases and J by 1 base, 7 bases remained unmatched. This CDR3 has 15 residues. The CDR3: CASRPRTGSNYGYTF. CDR3 nucleotides: TGTGCCAGCAGACCCCGGACAGGGAGTAACTATGGCTACACCTTC.

The J gene is TRBJ1-1, the V gene TRBV7-2, with 10 bases aligning to TRBD1. Trimming took 5 bases from V and 10 from J; bases not matched to a gene: 4. This CDR3 region has 12 residues. Germline-derived CDR1 and CDR2 are SGHTA and FQGNSA. The CDR3 nucleotides read TGTGCCAGCAGCGCCGACAGGGGGCCAGCTTTCTTT. Protein: CASSADRGPAFF. Looking up the rest from reference TRBV7-2 and TRBJ1-1 gives the full variable domain: GAGVSQSPSNKVTEKGKDVELRCDPISGHTALYWYRQSLGQGLEFLIYFQGNSAPDKSGLPSDRFSAERTGGSVSTLTIQRTQQEDSAVYLCASSADRGPAFFGQGTRLTVV.